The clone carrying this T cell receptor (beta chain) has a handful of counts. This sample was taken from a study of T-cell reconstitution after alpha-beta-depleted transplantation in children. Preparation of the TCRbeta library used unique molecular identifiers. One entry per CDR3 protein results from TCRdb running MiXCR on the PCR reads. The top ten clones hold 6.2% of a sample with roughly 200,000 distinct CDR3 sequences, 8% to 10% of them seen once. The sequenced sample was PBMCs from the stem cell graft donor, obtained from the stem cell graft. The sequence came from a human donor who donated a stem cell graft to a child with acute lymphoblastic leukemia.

This CDR3 is CASRRTGPNTGELFF. DNA of the CDR3: TGCGCCAGCAGGAGGACAGGGCCAAACACCGGGGAGCTGTTTTTT. The chain combines TRBV5-1 with TRBJ2-2; TRBD1 agrees at 8 bases. Trimming cost V 5 bases and J 2 bases; bases outside gene matches: 5. Per germline, CDR1 SGHRS and CDR2 YFSETQ. This CDR3 is built from 15 residues.